A selection of T cell receptor beta chains follows, all from one sample in a study of molecular identifiers for immune sequencing clone quantification. From the PCR reads, TCRdb called clonotypes with MiXCR, one entry per CDR3 protein. The table records under 800,000 distinct CDR3 sequences, about 25% of them present only once. The sample was naive CD8+ T cells from blood, with Jurkat cell RNA spiked in. The receptors originated from a human donor in good health. Some libraries in this study had Jurkat cell RNA spiked in. Both conserved end residues are part of each CDR3. The D gene is left open where the match is weak. Some rows have no size entry. The others give once, few or many, or a class for an expanded clone.

TRBV5-3,13,NA,NA,TRBJ2-5,TGTGCCAGCAGCACAAGAGTTGAAGAGACCCAGTACTTC,CASSTRVEETQYF
TRBV6-2/TRBV6-3,14,many,TRBD2,TRBJ2-3,TGTGCCAGCACCTTAGCGGGAGCAGGGGATACGCAGTATTTT,CASTLAGAGDTQYF
TRBV18,15,few,NA,TRBJ1-5,TGTGCCAGCTCACCGGCGGGGCCGGGGTATCAGCCCCAGCATTTT,CASSPAGPGYQPQHF
TRBV6-6,15,many,NA,TRBJ2-7,TGTGCCAGCAGTTACCCAGACTACCTCTCCTACGAGCAGTACTTC,CASSYPDYLSYEQYF
TRBV6-2/TRBV6-3,14,few,NA,TRBJ2-7,TGTGCCAGCAGTAATACCAGAGTTACCTACGAGCAGTACTTC,CASSNTRVTYEQYF
TRBV21-1,17,few,NA,TRBJ1-5,TGTGCCAGCAGCAACAGTTCGGAAAAAATTAGCAATCAGCCCCAGCATTTT,CASSNSSEKISNQPQHF
TRBV11-2,12,many,TRBD1,TRBJ2-7,TGTGCCAGCAGCACCACAGGGGGCGAGCAGTACTTC,CASSTTGGEQYF
TRBV2,17,few,TRBD2,TRBJ2-5,TGTGCCAGCAGAGGGACTCGACTAGCGGGACACCAAGAGACCCAGTACTTC,CASRGTRLAGHQETQYF
TRBV10-3,17,NA,NA,TRBJ1-2,TGTGCCATCAGTGAGTCGACAGAAGCCACAGGGAACTATGGCTACACCTTC,CAISESTEATGNYGYTF
TRBV3-1,14,many,NA,TRBJ1-2,TGTGCCAGCAGCCAAGGGGACATGAGCTATGGCTACACCTTC,CASSQGDMSYGYTF
TRBV27,16,NA,TRBD1,TRBJ2-7,TGTGCCAGCAGTTCGACCGCCGGGACAGGGGTAGGCGAGCAGTACTTC,CASSSTAGTGVGEQYF
TRBV29-1,16,many,TRBD1,TRBJ1-3,TGCAGCGTTGAAGAGGACAGGGAAATGTCTGGAAACACCATATATTTT,CSVEEDREMSGNTIYF
TRBV30,13,NA,TRBD1,TRBJ1-1,TGTGCCTGGACCCAGGGGGTTAGTACTGAAGCTTTCTTT,CAWTQGVSTEAFF
TRBV9,13,many,NA,TRBJ2-2,TGTGCCAGCAGCGTACTTGAATACGGGGAGCTGTTTTTT,CASSVLEYGELFF
TRBV20-1,14,NA,NA,TRBJ1-1,TGCAGTGCTAGAGTGGAGGGACCGAACACTGAAGCTTTCTTT,CSARVEGPNTEAFF
TRBV4-3,13,few,NA,TRBJ1-1,TGCGCCAGCGGTAAACAGAAGAACACTGAAGCTTTCTTT,CASGKQKNTEAFF
TRBV30,12,many,NA,TRBJ2-1,TGTGCCTGGAGTGCCCTCGGCAATGAGCAGTTCTTC,CAWSALGNEQFF
TRBV7-6,13,many,NA,TRBJ2-4,TGTGCCAGCAGCTTAGCGAGGGCGGACATTCAGTACTTC,CASSLARADIQYF
TRBV4-3,16,few,TRBD2,TRBJ2-3,TGCGCCAGCAGCCAAGATTCCGCTAGCGGGAGGGATACGCAGTATTTT,CASSQDSASGRDTQYF
TRBV6-6,13,many,NA,TRBJ2-4,TGTGCCCATGGGGTGGTGGCCAAAAACATTCAGTACTTC,CAHGVVAKNIQYF
TRBV19,17,many,TRBD2,TRBJ2-5,TGTGCCAGTAGTATAGCGCCTAGCGGGAGCTCCCAAGAGACCCAGTACTTC,CASSIAPSGSSQETQYF
TRBV7-9,16,many,NA,TRBJ2-2,TGTGCCAGCAGCGGGAACAGGGAGAGTTGGACCGGGGAGCTGTTTTTT,CASSGNRESWTGELFF
TRBV2,15,few,TRBD2,TRBJ2-2,TGTGCCAGCAGTGGTGTCGGGAGGGGGACCGGGGAGCTGTTTTTT,CASSGVGRGTGELFF
TRBV27,17,few,TRBD1,TRBJ1-1,TGTGCCAGCAGCCCGAACCTACAGGGGAACTGGCTCTCTGAAGCTTTCTTT,CASSPNLQGNWLSEAFF
TRBV6-5,15,many,TRBD1,TRBJ2-2,TGTGCCAGCAGCCCGGACAGGGGGCGAACCGGGGAGCTGTTTTTT,CASSPDRGRTGELFF
TRBV27,16,once,NA,TRBJ2-3,TGTGCCCGCAGTTTGTCAGGGGACCCCTACACAGATACCCAGTATTTT,CARSLSGDPYTDTQYF
TRBV7-6,17,few,TRBD1,TRBJ2-7,TGTGCCAGCAGCGAAAATCCCTCCCGGGACAGGAGTGGCGAGCAGTACTTC,CASSENPSRDRSGEQYF
TRBV9,16,few,TRBD2,TRBJ2-1,TGTGCCAGCAGCGTAGGAGCGGGATCCCTCTACAATGAGCAGTTCTTC,CASSVGAGSLYNEQFF
TRBV18,16,few,TRBD1,TRBJ2-1,TGTGCCAGCTCACCATCCGCGGCAGGGGGTTACAATGAGCAGTTCTTC,CASSPSAAGGYNEQFF
TRBV28,15,NA,NA,TRBJ1-3,TGTGCCAGCAGTTTGGGGGGGCTTCCTGTGGACACCATATATTTT,CASSLGGLPVDTIYF
TRBV3-2,15,NA,NA,TRBJ2-7,TGTGCCAGCAGCCAAGATGGGACAGTCACCCACGAGCAGTACTTC,CASSQDGTVTHEQYF
TRBV28,15,few,NA,TRBJ1-2,TGTGCCAGCAGTTTACACCGCAGCGGGAACTATGGCTACACCTTC,CASSLHRSGNYGYTF
TRBV6-5,16,few,NA,TRBJ1-2,TGTGCCAGCAGGCCACTCAACACAGGGTATGACTATGGCTACACCTTC,CASRPLNTGYDYGYTF
TRBV19,14,few,NA,TRBJ1-2,TGTGCCAGTAGTATAAGAGGGAGAGGCTATGGCTACACCTTC,CASSIRGRGYGYTF
TRBV2,14,many,NA,TRBJ2-7,TGTGCCAGCAGTGAAGGCCCGGGGGCCTACGAGCAGTACTTC,CASSEGPGAYEQYF
TRBV21-1,19,many,NA,TRBJ2-6,TGTGCCAGCAGCAAAGAAGTTCCAGGGGGCCCCTCTGGGGCCAACGTCCTGACTTTC,CASSKEVPGGPSGANVLTF
TRBV7-8,16,many,NA,TRBJ2-5,TGTGCCAGCAGCTTTCCCCTCCCACGGACAGTCGAGACCCAGTACTTC,CASSFPLPRTVETQYF
TRBV4-2,16,NA,TRBD1,TRBJ1-4,TGTGCCAGTAGCCAAGAAGGGGACAGGGTAGATGAAAAACTGTGTTTT,CASSQEGDRVDEKLCF
TRBV29-1,16,few,TRBD2,TRBJ2-3,TGCAGCGTTGAAGACGGGGTGGCGGGAGAGAGAGATACGCAGTATTTT,CSVEDGVAGERDTQYF
TRBV19,15,many,NA,TRBJ2-1,TGTGCCAGTAGGTGGGTGGCAGGGACCTACAATGAGCAGTTCTTC,CASRWVAGTYNEQFF
TRBV18,15,few,NA,TRBJ1-4,TGTGCCAGCTCACCACAAGGCAGCTCGAGTGAAAAACTGTTTTTT,CASSPQGSSSEKLFF
TRBV6-5,14,few,NA,TRBJ2-1,TGTGCCAGCAGTTACTCGATTTCGGGGAATGAGCAGTTCTTC,CASSYSISGNEQFF
TRBV11-3,17,NA,NA,TRBJ1-1,TGTGCCAGCAGCTTAGATCTAAGGGCCCGAGGGGGGACTGAAGCTTTCTTT,CASSLDLRARGGTEAFF